This T cell receptor beta chain was obtained from a study of shared clonotypes between healthy human individuals. V shed 9 bases and J shed 2 bases, with 17 bases lying between them. The CDR3 extends over 15 amino acids. The germline gives CDR1 MNHGY, CDR2 SAAAGT. Some clones are missing from TCRdb's copy, which holds only in-frame ones; the method was immunoSEQ multiplex PCR. Here the sample spans roughly 1 million clones, more than 65% being singletons. Material for sequencing was memory CD4+ T cells sorted from blood. As to subset: CD45RA-negative fraction. This TCR derives from a man aged 18 to 30 in good health. The V gene is TRBV6-8, the J gene TRBJ2-1, with TRBD2 as a possible D gene (5 bases). The CDR3 nucleotides are TGTGCCAGAAACGATTTAGCGCCCACCTACAATGAGCAGTTCTTC. Its protein product is CARNDLAPTYNEQFF.